This T cell receptor (beta chain) emerged from a study of blood T cell repertoires in COVID-19. Study in general: Some COVID-19 samples were acute and others convalescent; all came from the United States, Italy and Spain. T cells, B-cell-depleted T cells, or PBMCs supplied cDNA or gDNA.

Authors' analysis steps: Using reference gene primer amplification, nucleated cell counts were estimated. Clones were sequenced by immunoSEQ multiplex PCR, and TCRdb holds only the in-frame ones, with some missing. Clonal size and the V and J genes are those of that table, whereas D and trimming came from the DNA. The data hold about 140,000 clones, with 88% observed a single time. CDR1 is KGHSH and CDR2 is LQKENI in the germline V gene. The length of the CDR3 is 15 residues. Germline trimming cut 4 bases from V and 3 bases from J; bases unmatched to any gene: 3. The source material was peripheral blood. The gene calls are TRBV18 and TRBJ2-1, with 10 nucleotides matching TRBD2. The sequence was obtained from a man over 45 with active or convalescent COVID-19. This chain's CDR3 is CASSLRTSGYNEQFF. For the CDR3, the DNA is TGTGCCAGCTCACTACGGACTAGCGGCTACAATGAGCAGTTCTTC.